This entry lists 7 T cell receptor beta chains sequenced from one sample in a study of control samples from healthy donors and cancer patients. Libraries were prepared by immunoSEQ multiplex PCR; TCRdb keeps only in-frame clonotypes and omits some of them. The sample holds 150,000 to 160,000 clones, about 94% seen once. Sequencing was performed on blood. The source of these receptors is a man aged 40-49 years in good health.

The V call is TRBV18, the J call TRBJ1-3, with 8 nucleotides matching TRBD1. The CDR3 has 17 amino acids. The germline CDR1 and CDR2 sequences are KGHSH and LQKENI. V lost 3 bases to trimming and J lost 3 bases; unmatched junction nucleotides: 10. CDR3 residues: CASSPTGTGPSGNTIYF. The CDR3 coding sequence is TGTGCCAGCTCACCCACCGGGACAGGACCAAGTGGAAACACCATATATTTT.

The chain recombines TRBV2 with TRBJ1-1; tentative D call: TRBD1 (5 bases). Trimming pared 3 bases from V and 4 bases from J, leaving 12 bases between. The CDR3 extends over 14 amino acids. CDR1 and CDR2 (germline): SNHLY, FYNNEI. The CDR3 loop reads CASSDQGVSTEAFF. The CDR3 coding sequence is TGTGCCAGCAGTGACCAGGGAGTTAGCACTGAAGCTTTCTTT.

This sequence joins TRBV2 and TRBJ2-1; 8 bases are a match to TRBD1. The CDR3 extends over 14 amino acids. Losses at the gene ends were 8 bases for V and 3 bases for J; bases not matched to a gene: 6. Germline loops: CDR1 SNHLY, CDR2 FYNNEI. This CDR3 is CASVGQGIYNEQFF. The DNA of the CDR3 is TGTGCCAGCGTCGGACAGGGAATCTACAATGAGCAGTTCTTC. Full variable domain (remainder filled in from reference TRBV2 and TRBJ2-1): EPEVTQTPSHQVTQMGQEVILRCVPISNHLYFYWYRQILGQKVEFLVSFYNNEISEKSEIFDDQFSVERPDGSNFTLKIRSTKLEDSAMYFCASVGQGIYNEQFFGPGTRLTVL.

CDR3 amino acids: CASSFGVPGQKTDTQYF. CDR3 nucleotides: TGTGCCAGCAGCTTCGGGGTCCCGGGACAGAAGACAGATACGCAGTATTTT. This chain uses TRBV7-9 with TRBJ2-3; TRBD1 matches at 7 bases. This CDR3 is built from 17 residues. Germline CDR1 SEHNR, CDR2 FQNEAQ (reference sequence). V was clipped by 3 bases and J by 3 bases; unmatched bases: 12.

This clone was observed a handful of times. This sample also contains other DNA sequences that code for the same CDR3. The chain employs TRBV9 and TRBJ1-5; no definite D call. The germline V gene encodes CDR1 SGDLS and CDR2 YYNGEE. The CDR3 is made up of 13 amino acids. The germline V and J ends were trimmed by 1 base and 7 bases, with 9 bases remaining between them. The CDR3 bases are TGTGCCAGCAGCGTATCCCCGGGGCAGCCCCAGCATTTT. Protein sequence: CASSVSPGQPQHF.

This sequence joins TRBV11-2 and TRBJ2-5; 12 nucleotides match TRBD2. V trimming: 0 bases; J trimming: 5 bases; junction bases outside the gene matches: 13. Germline assignment: CDR1 SGHAT and CDR2 FQNNGV. This CDR3 is built from 19 residues. The CDR3 protein is CASSLDGLAGGLRFETQYF. The CDR3 DNA reads as TGTGCCAGCAGCTTAGATGGTCTAGCGGGGGGGTTAAGGTTCGAGACCCAGTACTTC.

The V gene is TRBV14, the J gene TRBJ2-7; the match to TRBD2 covers 8 bases. J was trimmed by 6 bases and V by 1 base; bases with no gene match: 5. Germline V gives CDR1 SGHDN, CDR2 FVKESK. This CDR3 is built from 14 residues. The CDR3 bases are TGTGCCAGCAGCCAAGTGTGGGCGGGAGGCGAGCAGTACTTC. The encoded protein is CASSQVWAGGEQYF.